A selection of T cell receptor beta chains follows, all from one sample in a study of response to subunit inactivated influenza vaccine. A single record per CDR3 protein comes from TCRdb applying MiXCR to the RT-PCR reads. The sample has about 160,000 distinct CDR3 sequences; about 11% are singletons. The material sequenced was non-naive T cells sorted from PBMCs, taken 45 days after vaccination. The receptors shown here come from a man aged 50 to 60 who received an inactivated influenza vaccine. Both conserved end residues are part of each CDR3. The D gene is left open where the match is weak. Rows may omit the clone size; those that give it use once, few, many or a size class.

clone_size d_call j_call v_call cdr3_aa cdr3_nt
many TRBD1 TRBJ2-2 TRBV4-1 CASSQDRGLNSGELFF TGCGCCAGCAGCCAAGACAGGGGGCTTAACTCCGGGGAGCTGTTTTTT
few TRBD1 TRBJ1-1 TRBV29-1 CSGGQVPNTEAFF TGCAGCGGGGGACAGGTCCCTAACACTGAAGCTTTCTTT
many NA TRBJ2-5 TRBV4-3 CASSQNRALQETQYF TGCGCCAGCAGCCAAAACAGGGCGCTCCAAGAGACCCAGTACTTC
many TRBD2 TRBJ2-1 TRBV4-3 CASSQASYSGGAYNEQFF TGCGCCAGCAGCCAAGCCAGCTATAGCGGGGGGGCCTACAATGAGCAGTTCTTC
many TRBD1 TRBJ2-3 TRBV12-3/TRBV12-4 CASSLRDRGTDTQYF TGTGCCAGCAGTTTGCGGGACAGGGGGACAGATACGCAGTATTTT
few NA TRBJ1-5 TRBV10-3 CAISDQPSSPQHF TGTGCCATCAGTGATCAACCGTCCTCGCCCCAGCATTTT
many NA TRBJ1-5 TRBV30 CAWTGQNSNQPQHF TGTGCCTGGACTGGACAAAATAGCAATCAGCCCCAGCATTTT
few TRBD2 TRBJ2-3 TRBV11-2 CASSLGTSGSLTSGTDTQYF TGTGCCAGCAGCTTAGGGACTAGCGGGAGCTTAACTTCTGGGACAGATACGCAGTATTTT
many NA TRBJ2-3 TRBV4-3 CASSQGYRGLVNTQYF TGCGCCAGCAGCCAAGGATACAGAGGGCTCGTAAATACGCAGTATTTT
few NA TRBJ2-7 TRBV28 CASSGRGDGRYEQYF TGTGCCAGCAGTGGCCGCGGGGACGGCCGATACGAGCAGTACTTC
NA TRBD2 TRBJ2-3 TRBV28 CASSSRVPAGGSTDTQYF TGTGCCAGCAGCTCAAGGGTACCAGCGGGAGGAAGCACAGATACGCAGTATTTT
many NA TRBJ2-4 TRBV12-3/TRBV12-4 CASSTSLNIQYF TGTGCCAGCAGTACCAGCCTGAACATTCAGTACTTC
NA NA TRBJ2-5 TRBV2 CASSEYLGGETQYF TGTGCCAGCAGTGAATATTTGGGTGGAGAGACCCAGTACTTC
NA NA TRBJ1-3 TRBV29-1 CSVQTGSGGNTIYF TGCAGCGTTCAAACAGGGTCCGGGGGAAACACCATATATTTT
few NA TRBJ2-7 TRBV5-1 CASSPREPNYEQYF TGCGCCAGCAGCCCGCGGGAACCCAACTACGAGCAGTACTTC
few TRBD1 TRBJ2-3 TRBV5-1 CASSLPGTGRTDTQYF TGCGCCAGCAGCTTACCCGGGACAGGGCGCACAGATACGCAGTATTTT
NA NA TRBJ1-1 TRBV7-2 CASAWGHQNTEAFF TGTGCCAGCGCCTGGGGGCATCAGAACACTGAAGCTTTCTTT
many TRBD1 TRBJ1-4 TRBV28 CASSWGQGNEKLFF TGTGCCAGCAGTTGGGGACAGGGGAATGAAAAACTGTTTTTT
NA TRBD1 TRBJ2-2 TRBV7-7 CASSLGDKTGVLFF TGTGCCAGCAGCTTAGGTGATAAGACAGGGGTGCTGTTTTTT
NA TRBD2 TRBJ2-1 TRBV20-1 CSARGGPAGGEQFF TGCAGTGCTAGAGGGGGACCCGCGGGGGGTGAGCAGTTCTTC
NA NA TRBJ2-7 TRBV3-1 CASSHGTRDYEQYF TGTGCCAGCAGCCACGGGACTCGTGACTACGAGCAGTACTTC
NA TRBD1 TRBJ2-1 TRBV6-2/TRBV6-3 CASSPKGQLSYRRSYNEQFF TGTGCCAGCAGCCCGAAGGGACAGTTATCTTACCGGAGGTCCTACAATGAGCAGTTCTTC
few NA TRBJ2-3 TRBV28 CASSFVSWRGTDTQYF TGTGCCAGCAGTTTCGTAAGTTGGCGTGGCACAGATACGCAGTATTTT
few NA TRBJ2-4 TRBV5-4 CASSLGGSLLLAKNIQYF TGTGCCAGCAGCTTGGGAGGCAGCTTACTTCTAGCCAAAAACATTCAGTACTTC
few TRBD2 TRBJ2-3 TRBV5-1 CASSLTSGGADTQYF TGCGCCAGCAGCTTGACTAGCGGGGGTGCAGATACGCAGTATTTT
many NA TRBJ1-1 TRBV5-6 CASSLIEPNTEAFF TGTGCCAGCAGCTTAATTGAGCCCAACACTGAAGCTTTCTTT
few TRBD1 TRBJ1-5 TRBV12-3/TRBV12-4 CASTGTGNQPQHF TGTGCCAGCACCGGGACAGGGAATCAGCCCCAGCATTTT
NA TRBD2 TRBJ2-7 TRBV28 CASRKLAGPYEQYF TGTGCCAGCAGAAAACTAGCGGGACCGTACGAGCAGTACTTC
NA NA TRBJ2-6 TRBV28 CASSFRPPAGANVLTF TGTGCCAGCAGTTTTCGGCCCCCCGCCGGGGCCAACGTCCTGACTTTC
few NA TRBJ2-4 TRBV10-3 CAIGRGGIQYF TGTGCCATCGGGCGAGGAGGCATTCAGTACTTC
few NA TRBJ1-5 TRBV11-2 CASSLEGGGGQPQHF TGTGCCAGCAGCTTAGAAGGCGGTGGGGGTCAGCCCCAGCATTTT
NA TRBD1 TRBJ1-5 TRBV15 CATSRTTGTGGNQPQHF TGTGCCACCAGCAGAACCACCGGGACAGGGGGCAATCAGCCCCAGCATTTT
many NA TRBJ2-5 TRBV5-1 CASSLTPLPGYQETQYF TGCGCCAGCAGCTTGACCCCCTTGCCCGGCTACCAAGAGACCCAGTACTTC